This T cell receptor beta chain stems from a study of long-term antiretroviral therapy in people with HIV. The run of the v3.0 immunoSEQ assay was at survey level. Sequencing used immunoSEQ multiplex PCR; TCRdb keeps in-frame clones, though not all of them. The sample shows about 30,000 clones, approximately 94% of them seen only once. Samples held roughly 0.9-10 million cryopreserved PBMC before DNA extraction. This CDR3 has 13 residues. The V end was cut by 4 bases, the J end by 10 bases, with 16 bases between. The germline V gene has CDR1 SGDLS and CDR2 YYNGEE. Source: unsorted PBMCs, taken roughly 7.1 years after starting antiretroviral therapy. The V and J genes are TRBV9 and TRBJ2-3; D is perhaps TRBD2 (6 bases). The sequence was collected from a man in his fifties or sixties with HIV. DNA for the CDR3: TGTGCCAGCAGCCTAGCGCCTCCCTCTCCGCAGTATTTT. It encodes CASSLAPPSPQYF.